The rows below give T cell receptor beta chains drawn from one sample of a study of OX40 agonist ivuxolimab in advanced cancers. Some clones are missing from TCRdb's copy, which holds only in-frame ones; the method was immunoSEQ multiplex PCR. The repertoire holds roughly 60,000 clones, with about 80% as singletons. Sequencing used CD4+ or CD8+ T cells sorted from blood, obtained in a trial of the OX40 agonist ivuxolimab. The receptors derive from an adult with an advanced solid tumor such as melanoma, head and neck, liver or kidney cancer. The conserved cysteine and the conserved F or W are not part of the CDR3 here.

J gene	V gene	CDR3 protein
TRBJ2-7	TRBV11-3	ASSLDPGSYEQY
TRBJ1-1	TRBV15	ARKWGAEPMNTEAF
TRBJ2-5	TRBV7-7	ASSSTSSGTQY
TRBJ1-1	TRBV19	ASSILGGTEAF
TRBJ1-2	TRBV5-6	ASSLGQRGDGYT
TRBJ1-2	TRBV7-8	ASSRGSGGANYGYT
TRBJ1-4	TRBV4-2	ASSQASATNEKLF
TRBJ2-7	TRBV5-1	ASRDSTGAYEQY
TRBJ2-5	TRBV6-6	ASGPGGETQY
TRBJ2-5	TRBV7-9	ASSLATAAETQY
NA	TRBV5-6	ASSFPERYEQY
TRBJ2-7	TRBV6-6	ASNPQGAAYEQY
TRBJ1-1	TRBV7-2	ASSLVNTEAF
TRBJ1-1	TRBV7-2	ASSLAGQMNTEAF
TRBJ1-3	TRBV6-1	AILDSSGNTIY
TRBJ1-1	TRBV19	ASSIAGRGTEAF
TRBJ1-1	TRBV12-1	ASSFAVRLGIGSRIGENTEAF
TRBJ2-1	TRBV5-1	ASSFQGHEQF
TRBJ2-2	TRBV28	ASSRQGTNTGELF
TRBJ2-2	TRBV28	ASRVWGGGELF
TRBJ2-3	TRBV6-1	ASSGEGGLTDTQY
TRBJ1-2	TRBV7-8	ASSLEGARDYGYT
TRBJ2-1	TRBV10-3	AISEGFNEQF
TRBJ2-6	TRBV27	ASSSPGRSGRGANVLT
TRBJ2-2	TRBV27	ASRLGGRQGQPGELF
TRBJ2-2	TRBV7-3	ASQDFNTGELF
TRBJ1-1	TRBV5-1	ASSLAGTGNTEAF
TRBJ2-1	TRBV11-2	ASSLEPSGRKQF
TRBJ2-4	TRBV7-3	ASSLKGGNIQY
TRBJ2-7	TRBV9	ASSEEGGSSYEQY
TRBJ2-3	TRBV11-3	ASSLAGETQY
TRBJ2-5	TRBV2	ASSGTSQETQY
TRBJ1-1	TRBV5-4	ASNPGQGVLSTEAF
TRBJ1-1	TRBV7-2	ASSLWVGVTEAF
TRBJ2-5	TRBV7-3	ASSPSALETQY
TRBJ1-4	TRBV4-3	ASSQGTVINEKLF
TRBJ1-1	TRBV10-3	AIRGTVGTEAF
NA	TRBV30	AWSGTGAYEQY
TRBJ2-1	TRBV7-3	ASSFLGGSNNEQF
TRBJ2-1	TRBV5-1	ASKSGTGADEQF
TRBJ1-4	TRBV4-2	ASAPVGATNEKLF